A selection of T cell receptor beta chains follows, all from one sample in a study of blood T cell repertoires in COVID-19. Sequencing used immunoSEQ multiplex PCR; TCRdb keeps in-frame clones, though not all of them. There are 140,000 to 150,000 clones in the sample; around 80% occur only once, and just under 2% lies in the top ten. The specimen sequenced was peripheral blood. All receptors come from a woman aged 55 to 70 with acute or convalescent COVID-19. Each CDR3 is given with its conserved first and last residue. D genes are given only for firm matches. Not all rows give a size; the values are once, few, many and, for expanded clones, a class.

abundance	v_gene	d_gene	len	j_gene	CDR3nt	CDR3aa
.	TRBV7-6	TRBD2	17	TRBJ2-1	TGTGCCAGCAGCTCTGGACTAGCGGGAGGGCCCTGGTCTGAGCAGTTCTTC	CASSSGLAGGPWSEQFF
.	TRBV18	.	16	TRBJ2-7	TGTGCCAGCTCAAACCTACCTGCCTCCCAAACCTACGAGCAGTACTTC	CASSNLPASQTYEQYF
once	TRBV19	TRBD2	17	TRBJ2-2	TGTGCCAGTAGTACCGGGACTAGCGGGAGGGTTACCGGGGAGCTGTTTTTT	CASSTGTSGRVTGELFF
.	TRBV5-1	.	16	TRBJ2-5	TGCGCCAGCAGCCCATCCCGCACGCCCGGAGGGGAGACCCAGTACTTC	CASSPSRTPGGETQYF
once	TRBV9	.	14	TRBJ1-1	TGTGCCAGCAGCGTAGGGAGAGAGAACACTGAAGCTTTCTTT	CASSVGRENTEAFF
.	TRBV10-3	.	12	TRBJ2-2	TGTGCCATCGTTAGCAAAACAGGGGAGCTGTTTTTT	CAIVSKTGELFF
.	TRBV7-2	TRBD2	19	TRBJ2-2	TGTGCCAGCAGCTTAGCCCCTAATCTAGCGGGAGGGCCAACCGGGGAGCTGTTTTTT	CASSLAPNLAGGPTGELFF
.	TRBV30	TRBD1	14	TRBJ1-1	TGTGCCTGGAGAGGGACAGGGGTTTACACTGAAGCTTTCTTT	CAWRGTGVYTEAFF
.	TRBV2	TRBD2	15	TRBJ2-1	TGTGCCAGCAGTGTTCCGGGACTAGTGCACAATGAGCAGTTCTTC	CASSVPGLVHNEQFF
.	TRBV7-3	.	15	TRBJ2-7	TGTGCCAGCAGCTTATCCGGGTCCCCCTCCTACGAGCAGTACTTC	CASSLSGSPSYEQYF
once	TRBV9	.	16	TRBJ2-3	TGTGCCAGCAGCGGTCTTGGAGCGGGTTACACAGATACGCAGTATTTT	CASSGLGAGYTDTQYF
.	TRBV29-1	TRBD1	15	TRBJ1-2	TGCAGCGTTGTTGCTCAGGGGGATATTCGGTCAGGCTACACCTTC	CSVVAQGDIRSGYTF
.	TRBV7-9	TRBD2	16	TRBJ2-1	TGTGCCAGCAGGCTATTGGGACTAGAGCCTTACAATGAGCAGTTCTTC	CASRLLGLEPYNEQFF
.	TRBV9	TRBD2	16	TRBJ2-1	TGTGCCAGCAGTATAGGACTAGCGGGATCCTACAATGAGCAGTTCTTC	CASSIGLAGSYNEQFF
.	TRBV10-3	.	17	TRBJ2-6	TGTGCCATCAGTGAGTCGACAAACAGGGCTGGGGCCAACGTCCTGACTTTC	CAISESTNRAGANVLTF
many	TRBV28	TRBD2	15	TRBJ2-5	TGTGCCAGCATCCCCGAACTAGCGGGAGATGAGACCCAGTACTTC	CASIPELAGDETQYF
few	TRBV5-6	.	15	TRBJ2-2	TGTGCCAGCAGCTTGATACGGGAAGTAACCGGGGAGCTGTTTTTT	CASSLIREVTGELFF
.	TRBV5-6	TRBD1	17	TRBJ2-7	TGTGCCAGCAGCTCCCCCATTGACCGGACAGGACCCTACGAGCAGTACTTC	CASSSPIDRTGPYEQYF
.	TRBV7-9	.	17	TRBJ1-2	TGTGCCAGCAGCTTAGGGTTGGGCAGTTCTGCTAACTATGGCTACACCTTC	CASSLGLGSSANYGYTF
once	TRBV5-1	.	14	TRBJ1-1	TGCGCCAGCAGCGCTCGAGGGGGAGACACTGAAGCTTTCTTT	CASSARGGDTEAFF
.	TRBV7-2	.	16	TRBJ2-1	TGTGCCAGCAGCTTAAACTGGGGCCGGGTGTACAATGAGCAGTTCTTC	CASSLNWGRVYNEQFF
.	TRBV19	.	13	TRBJ1-5	TGTGCCAGTAACGCGGGCGAGGACCAGCCCCAGCATTTT	CASNAGEDQPQHF
.	TRBV28	.	14	TRBJ1-4	TGTGCCAGCACCGCGACAGAATTAATCGAAAAACTGTTTTTT	CASTATELIEKLFF
few	TRBV27	TRBD2	15	TRBJ2-1	TGTGCCAGCAAAAATGGACTAGCGGGAAACAATGAGCAGTTCTTC	CASKNGLAGNNEQFF
.	TRBV7-2	.	15	TRBJ2-7	TGTGCCAGCAGCTTAGCTAGCGTCACCTCCTACGAGCAGTACTTC	CASSLASVTSYEQYF
.	TRBV7-9	.	14	TRBJ1-1	TGTGCCAGCAGCTTAGGGCAGGGGAACACTGAAGCTTTCTTT	CASSLGQGNTEAFF
once	TRBV5-1	TRBD2	14	TRBJ2-5	TGCGCCAGCAGCTTGGCACTAGCGGAAGAGACCCAGTACTTC	CASSLALAEETQYF
.	TRBV6-1	.	15	TRBJ1-5	TGTGCCAGCAGTGAAGGGACTTGGACGTGGCAGCCCCAGCATTTT	CASSEGTWTWQPQHF
.	TRBV5-6	TRBD2	16	TRBJ2-5	TGTGCCAGCAGCTCCACCGGGACTAGCGGGAGACGGACCCAGTACTTC	CASSSTGTSGRRTQYF
.	TRBV5-1	TRBD2	13	TRBJ2-5	TGCGCCAGCAGGAGCGGGAGTGGAGAGACCCAGTACTTC	CASRSGSGETQYF
.	TRBV27	.	16	TRBJ2-7	TGTGCCAGCAGCAAGGGGAGTTTTCCAGGGGCCTACGAGCAGTACTTC	CASSKGSFPGAYEQYF
.	TRBV14	.	22	TRBJ2-1	TGTGCCAGCAGCCAAGGGGTTGGGAGACAGGCGGTTTGGGAGTCTTACTACAATGAGCAGTTCTTC	CASSQGVGRQAVWESYYNEQFF
.	TRBV11-2	.	14	TRBJ2-1	TGTGCCAGCAGCTTAGGAGAAACCTACAATGAGCAGTTCTTC	CASSLGETYNEQFF
.	TRBV28	.	16	TRBJ2-4	TGTGCCAGCAGAAAGGCTAGAGCACTAGCCAAAAACATTCAGTACTTC	CASRKARALAKNIQYF
.	TRBV6-5	TRBD1	13	TRBJ1-4	TGTGCCAGCGACAGGGCCGGTAATGAAAAACTGTTTTTT	CASDRAGNEKLFF
.	TRBV5-1	TRBD2	16	TRBJ2-1	TGCGCCAGCAAGGCGGGACTAAGGATCTTCGACAATGAGCAGTTCTTC	CASKAGLRIFDNEQFF
.	TRBV5-4	.	12	TRBJ2-7	TGTGCCAGCAGCCTTAACTCCTACGAGCAGTACTTC	CASSLNSYEQYF
.	TRBV5-1	TRBD1	16	TRBJ2-5	TGCGCCAGCAGCTTGGCACAGGGACAGGGAATAGAGACCCAGTACTTC	CASSLAQGQGIETQYF
.	TRBV10-3	TRBD2	15	TRBJ2-1	TGTGCCATCAGTGAGTCTACTAGCGGCAACAATGAGCAGTTCTTC	CAISESTSGNNEQFF
few	TRBV5-8	.	13	TRBJ2-1	TGTGCCAGCAGCTTGGGACTCAACAATGAGCAGTTCTTC	CASSLGLNNEQFF
.	TRBV24-1	TRBD2	18	TRBJ2-2	TGTGCCACCCGTCGGACTAGCGGGAGAATTGAGAACACCGGGGAGCTGTTTTTT	CATRRTSGRIENTGELFF
.	TRBV14	TRBD2	15	TRBJ2-1	TGTGCCAGCAGCCGATTAGCGGGAGGTCCGCTTGAGCAGTTCTTC	CASSRLAGGPLEQFF